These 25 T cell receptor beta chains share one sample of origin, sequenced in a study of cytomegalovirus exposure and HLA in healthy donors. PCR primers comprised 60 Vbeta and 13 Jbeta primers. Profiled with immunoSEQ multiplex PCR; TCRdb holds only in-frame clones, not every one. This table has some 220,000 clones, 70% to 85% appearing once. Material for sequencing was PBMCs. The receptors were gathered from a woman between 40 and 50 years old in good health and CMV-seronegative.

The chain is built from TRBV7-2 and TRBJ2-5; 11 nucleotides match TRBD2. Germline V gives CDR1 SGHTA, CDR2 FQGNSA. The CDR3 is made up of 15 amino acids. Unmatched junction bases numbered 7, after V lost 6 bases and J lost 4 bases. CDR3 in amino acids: CASRRGLAGRETQYF. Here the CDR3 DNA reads TGTGCCAGCAGAAGAGGACTAGCGGGTCGAGAGACCCAGTACTTC. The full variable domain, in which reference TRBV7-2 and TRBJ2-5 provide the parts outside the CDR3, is GAGVSQSPSNKVTEKGKDVELRCDPISGHTALYWYRQSLGQGLEFLIYFQGNSAPDKSGLPSDRFSAERTGGSVSTLTIQRTQQEDSAVYLCASRRGLAGRETQYFGPGTRLLVL.

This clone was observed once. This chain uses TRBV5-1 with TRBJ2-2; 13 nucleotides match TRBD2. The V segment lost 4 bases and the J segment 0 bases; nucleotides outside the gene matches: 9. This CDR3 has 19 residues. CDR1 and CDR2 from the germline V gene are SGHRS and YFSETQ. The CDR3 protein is CASSNVPGLAGSNTGELFF. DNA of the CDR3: TGCGCCAGCAGCAACGTTCCGGGACTAGCGGGATCGAACACCGGGGAGCTGTTTTTT.

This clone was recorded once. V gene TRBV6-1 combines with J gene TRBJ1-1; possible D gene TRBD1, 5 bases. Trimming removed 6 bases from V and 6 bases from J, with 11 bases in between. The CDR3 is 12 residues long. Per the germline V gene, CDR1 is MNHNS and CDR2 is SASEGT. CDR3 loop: CASSPSGAEAFF. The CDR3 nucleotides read TGTGCCAGCAGCCCGTCGGGGGCTGAAGCTTTCTTT.

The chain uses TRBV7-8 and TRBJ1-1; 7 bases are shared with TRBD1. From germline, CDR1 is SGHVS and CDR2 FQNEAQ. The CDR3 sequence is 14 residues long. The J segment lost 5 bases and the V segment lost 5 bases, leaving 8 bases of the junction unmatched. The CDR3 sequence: CASSLSTGRTEAFF. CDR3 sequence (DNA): TGTGCCAGCAGCCTTTCGACAGGGAGGACTGAAGCTTTCTTT.

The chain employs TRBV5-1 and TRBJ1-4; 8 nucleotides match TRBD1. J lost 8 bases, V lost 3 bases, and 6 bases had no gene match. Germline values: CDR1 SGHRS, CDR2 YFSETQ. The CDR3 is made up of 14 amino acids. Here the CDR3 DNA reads TGCGCCAGCAGCTCTCAGGGGGCAGAGGAAAAACTGTTTTTT. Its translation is CASSSQGAEEKLFF.

This CDR3 is CASSLGQGSVGGYTF. CDR3 in DNA: TGTGCCAGCAGTTTGGGTCAGGGGTCGGTGGGTGGCTACACCTTC. V usage is TRBV28 and J usage is TRBJ1-2, with a possible D match to TRBD1 (6 bases). V was trimmed by 3 bases and J by 7 bases, leaving 18 bases between them. The CDR3 totals 15 residues. Germline V gene data show CDR1 as MDHEN and CDR2 as SYDVKM.

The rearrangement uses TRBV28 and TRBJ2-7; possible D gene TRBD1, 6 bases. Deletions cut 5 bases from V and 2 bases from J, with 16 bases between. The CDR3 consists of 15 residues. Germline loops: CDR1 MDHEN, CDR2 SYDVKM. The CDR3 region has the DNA TGTGCCAGCAGTAACTTGGACAGCAAACCCTACGAGCAGTACTTC. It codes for CASSNLDSKPYEQYF.

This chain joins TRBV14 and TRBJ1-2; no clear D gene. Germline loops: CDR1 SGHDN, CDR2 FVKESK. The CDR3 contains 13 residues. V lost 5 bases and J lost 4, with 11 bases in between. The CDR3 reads CASSGQLGYGYTF. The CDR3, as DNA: TGTGCCAGCAGCGGGCAGTTGGGCTATGGCTACACCTTC. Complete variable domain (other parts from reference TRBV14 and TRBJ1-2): EAGVTQFPSHSVIEKGQTVTLRCDPISGHDNLYWYRRVMGKEIKFLLHFVKESKQDESGMPNNRFLAERTGGTYSTLKVQPAELEDSGVYFCASSGQLGYGYTFGSGTRLTVV.

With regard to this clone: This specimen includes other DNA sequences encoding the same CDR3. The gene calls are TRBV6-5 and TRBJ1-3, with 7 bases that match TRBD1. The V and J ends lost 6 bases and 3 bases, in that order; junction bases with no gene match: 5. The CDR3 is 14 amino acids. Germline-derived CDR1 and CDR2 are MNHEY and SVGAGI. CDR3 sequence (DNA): TGTGCCAGCAGCCGACAGGGTAGTGGAAACACCATATATTTT. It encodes CASSRQGSGNTIYF.

This CDR3 is CASSPDRAFYEQYF. CDR3 nucleotide sequence: TGCGCCAGCAGCCCGGACAGGGCTTTCTACGAGCAGTACTTC. The chain recombines TRBV5-1 with TRBJ2-7, with 8 bases matching TRBD1. There are 14 residues in the CDR3. The germline V gene has CDR1 SGHRS and CDR2 YFSETQ. V lost 4 bases, J lost 3 bases, and 6 bases stayed unmatched.

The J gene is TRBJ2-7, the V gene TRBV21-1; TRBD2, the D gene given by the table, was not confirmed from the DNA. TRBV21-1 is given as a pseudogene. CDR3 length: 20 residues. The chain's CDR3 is CASSKVLAIQRGGRYLEQYF. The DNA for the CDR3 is TGTGCCAGCAGCAAAGTCCTCGCTATTCAGCGGGGGGGCCGGTACCTCGAGCAGTACTTC.

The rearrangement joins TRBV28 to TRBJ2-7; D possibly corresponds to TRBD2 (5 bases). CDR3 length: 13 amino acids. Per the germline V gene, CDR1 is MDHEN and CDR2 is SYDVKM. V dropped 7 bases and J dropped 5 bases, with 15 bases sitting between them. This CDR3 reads CASTLRGIDEQYF. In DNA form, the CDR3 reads TGTGCCAGCACCTTACGGGGAATCGACGAGCAGTACTTC.

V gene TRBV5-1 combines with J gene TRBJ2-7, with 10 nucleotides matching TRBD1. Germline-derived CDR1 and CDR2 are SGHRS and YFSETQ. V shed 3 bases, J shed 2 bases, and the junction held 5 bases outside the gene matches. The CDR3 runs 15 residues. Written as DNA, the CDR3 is TGCGCCAGCAGCTGGGGACAGGGGCCCACCTACGAGCAGTACTTC. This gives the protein CASSWGQGPTYEQYF.

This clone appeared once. The CDR3 DNA reads as TGTGCCAGCAGTTTTAGGGTTCGGGACTGGGGGACCGGGGAGCTGTTTTTT. Translating gives CASSFRVRDWGTGELFF. This sequence joins TRBV28 and TRBJ2-2; D might be TRBD2 (6 bases). V was trimmed by 3 bases and J by 5 bases, leaving 19 bases between them. Germline V lookup: CDR1 MDHEN, CDR2 SYDVKM. CDR3 length: 17 residues.

In DNA form, the CDR3 reads TGTGCCAGCAGTGAATTTGGGGACAGGGCCCCCCAGCATTTT. Its protein product is CASSEFGDRAPQHF. The chain carries TRBV2 and TRBJ1-5; 9 bases are a match to TRBD1. The CDR3 spans 14 residues. CDR1 and CDR2 (germline): SNHLY, FYNNEI. J gave up 10 bases and V 2 bases, and 6 bases lay outside the gene matches.

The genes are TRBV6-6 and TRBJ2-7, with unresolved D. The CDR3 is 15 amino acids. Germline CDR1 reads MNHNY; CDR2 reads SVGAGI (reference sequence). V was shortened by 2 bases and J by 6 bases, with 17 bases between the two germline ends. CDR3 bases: TGTGCCAGCAGTTACATCCCGGGTCTCGTCGTCGAGCAGTACTTC. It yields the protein CASSYIPGLVVEQYF.

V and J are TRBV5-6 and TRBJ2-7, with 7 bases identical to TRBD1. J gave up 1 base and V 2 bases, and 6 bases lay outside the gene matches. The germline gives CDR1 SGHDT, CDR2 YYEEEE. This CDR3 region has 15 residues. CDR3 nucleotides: TGTGCCAGCAGCTTCCTACAGGGGACATCCTACGAGCAGTACTTC. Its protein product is CASSFLQGTSYEQYF.

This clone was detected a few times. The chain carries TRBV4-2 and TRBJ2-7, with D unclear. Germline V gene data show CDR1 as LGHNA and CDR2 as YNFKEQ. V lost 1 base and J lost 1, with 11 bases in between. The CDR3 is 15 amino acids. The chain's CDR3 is CASSQAPAGSYEQYF. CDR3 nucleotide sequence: TGTGCCAGCAGCCAAGCTCCCGCCGGTTCCTACGAGCAGTACTTC.

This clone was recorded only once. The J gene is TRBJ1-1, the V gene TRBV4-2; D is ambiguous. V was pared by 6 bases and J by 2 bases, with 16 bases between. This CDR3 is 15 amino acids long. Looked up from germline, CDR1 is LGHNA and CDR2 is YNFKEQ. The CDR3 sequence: CASSLSGALNTEAFF. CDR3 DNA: TGTGCCAGCAGTTTAAGCGGCGCCCTAAACACTGAAGCTTTCTTT.

Here the CDR3 reads CASSLLGGGTDTQYF. The CDR3, as DNA: TGTGCCAGCAGCTTACTGGGAGGGGGCACAGATACGCAGTATTTT. J is TRBJ2-3 and V is TRBV7-9, with TRBD2 matching 7 bases. The CDR3 has 15 residues. With 2 bases clipped from V and 1 base from J, the junction kept 3 bases outside the gene matches. Germline CDR1 is SEHNR and CDR2 is FQNEAQ (reference sequence).

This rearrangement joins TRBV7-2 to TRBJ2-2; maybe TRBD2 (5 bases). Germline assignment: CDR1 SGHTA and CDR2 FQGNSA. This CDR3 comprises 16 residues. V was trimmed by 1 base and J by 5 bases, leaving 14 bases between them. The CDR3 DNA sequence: TGTGCCAGCAGCTTAGAGACCGGACTGCCTACCGGGGAGCTGTTTTTT. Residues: CASSLETGLPTGELFF.

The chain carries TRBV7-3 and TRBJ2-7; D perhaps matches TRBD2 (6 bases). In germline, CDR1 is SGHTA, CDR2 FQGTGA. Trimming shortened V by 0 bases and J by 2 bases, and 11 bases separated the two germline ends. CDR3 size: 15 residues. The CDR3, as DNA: TGTGCCAGCAGCTTAACCGGGGGAGCCCCCTACGAGCAGTACTTC. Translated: CASSLTGGAPYEQYF.

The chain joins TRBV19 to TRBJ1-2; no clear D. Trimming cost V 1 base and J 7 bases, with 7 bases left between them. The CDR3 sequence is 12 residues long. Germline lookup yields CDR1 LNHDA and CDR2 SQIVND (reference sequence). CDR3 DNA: TGTGCCAGTAGTATAGCGGGGAGTGGCTACACCTTC. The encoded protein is CASSIAGSGYTF.

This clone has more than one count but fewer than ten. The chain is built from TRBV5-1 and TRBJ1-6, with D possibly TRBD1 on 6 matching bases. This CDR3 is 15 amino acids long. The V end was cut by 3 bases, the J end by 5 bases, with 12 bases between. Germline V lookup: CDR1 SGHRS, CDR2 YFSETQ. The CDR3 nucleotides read TGCGCCAGCAGCTCCGGACGGGACAATAATTCACCCCTCCACTTT. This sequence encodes CASSSGRDNNSPLHF.

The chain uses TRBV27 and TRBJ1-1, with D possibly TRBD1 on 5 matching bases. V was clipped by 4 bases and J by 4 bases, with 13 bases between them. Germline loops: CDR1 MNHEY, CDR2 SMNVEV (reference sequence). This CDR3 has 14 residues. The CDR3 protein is CASSSLGGGTEAFF. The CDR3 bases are TGTGCCAGCAGTTCCCTTGGGGGGGGCACTGAAGCTTTCTTT.